The rows below give T cell receptor beta chains drawn from one sample of a study of response to subunit inactivated influenza vaccine. TCRdb analysed the RT-PCR reads with MiXCR anew, one entry per CDR3 protein. In the table there are 200,000 to 300,000 distinct CDR3 sequences, more than 9% of which are singletons. Sequencing was performed on non-naive T cells sorted from PBMCs, taken around 15 days before vaccination. These TCRs come from a man aged 50 to 59 who received an inactivated influenza vaccine. Each CDR3 is given with its conserved first and last residue. D genes are given only for firm matches. Size is omitted from some rows. Given values are once, few, many or a class for expanded clones.

clone_size	j_call	d_call	v_call	cdr3_aa	cdr3_nt
NA	TRBJ1-1	NA	TRBV27	CASSTSPGMNTEAFF	TGTGCCAGCAGTACCTCGCCAGGTATGAACACTGAAGCTTTCTTT
many	TRBJ1-2	TRBD1	TRBV29-1	CSVEEEGTEYGYTF	TGCAGCGTTGAAGAAGAAGGGACAGAGTATGGCTACACCTTC
few	TRBJ2-7	TRBD1	TRBV28	CASSSLITGTGVKDEQYF	TGTGCCAGCAGTTCACTAATTACCGGGACAGGGGTAAAGGACGAGCAGTACTTC
many	TRBJ2-7	NA	TRBV7-9	CASSLGLGRFSYEQYF	TGTGCCAGCAGCTTGGGGTTGGGCAGGTTCTCCTACGAGCAGTACTTC
NA	TRBJ2-7	NA	TRBV19	CASSVDSGGSYEQYF	TGTGCCAGTAGTGTAGACTCCGGCGGCTCCTACGAGCAGTACTTC
few	TRBJ2-3	TRBD2	TRBV20-1	CSARDRSGGTDTQYF	TGCAGTGCTAGAGACCGTAGCGGGGGGACAGATACGCAGTATTTT
few	TRBJ2-5	NA	TRBV4-2	CASSRNAGTSQETQYF	TGTGCCAGCAGCCGGAACGCCGGGACCTCCCAAGAGACCCAGTACTTC
few	TRBJ1-4	TRBD1	TRBV28	CASSLVQGGEKLFF	TGTGCCAGCAGTTTAGTACAGGGGGGAGAAAAACTGTTTTTT
many	TRBJ1-5	NA	TRBV20-1	CSARQGPPSMPQHF	TGCAGTGCTCGGCAGGGACCGCCGTCCATGCCCCAGCATTTT
many	TRBJ1-1	NA	TRBV12-3/TRBV12-4	CASTKGNPNTEAFF	TGTGCCAGCACCAAAGGGAACCCCAACACTGAAGCTTTCTTT
few	TRBJ2-4	NA	TRBV2	CASSELRAGSQNIQYF	TGTGCCAGCAGTGAGCTGCGGGCGGGGAGCCAAAACATTCAGTACTTC
many	TRBJ2-7	TRBD2	TRBV7-2	CASSLSTSGRAFEQYF	TGTGCCAGCAGCTTATCGACTAGCGGGAGGGCCTTTGAGCAGTACTTC
few	TRBJ1-2	NA	TRBV29-1	CSVEVGPQAIGYTF	TGCAGCGTTGAAGTGGGCCCTCAGGCAATAGGCTACACCTTC
NA	TRBJ2-4	TRBD1	TRBV14	CASSQEPGQGRAKNIQYF	TGTGCCAGCAGCCAAGAACCCGGACAGGGGAGGGCCAAAAACATTCAGTACTTC
many	TRBJ2-5	NA	TRBV28	CASSRSSAPETQYF	TGTGCCAGCAGCCGATCATCGGCCCCGGAGACCCAGTACTTC
many	TRBJ2-7	NA	TRBV5-1	CASSLGPAAGTSSYEQYF	TGCGCCAGCAGCTTGGGTCCCGCGGCGGGAACTAGCTCCTACGAGCAGTACTTC
few	TRBJ2-5	TRBD2	TRBV2	CASRRRGETQYF	TGTGCCAGCAGAAGGCGGGGGGAGACCCAGTACTTC
NA	TRBJ2-2	NA	TRBV6-5	CASSYSRGAGELFF	TGTGCCAGCAGTTACTCGAGGGGGGCGGGGGAGCTGTTTTTT
NA	TRBJ2-7	TRBD1	TRBV9	CASSAGQGFYEQYF	TGTGCCAGCAGCGCGGGACAGGGGTTCTACGAGCAGTACTTC
NA	TRBJ2-3	NA	TRBV20-1	CSASDFSGKDTQYF	TGCAGTGCTAGTGACTTTAGCGGTAAAGATACGCAGTATTTT
NA	TRBJ2-7	TRBD2	TRBV7-2	CASSLASGRAGEQYF	TGTGCCAGCAGCTTAGCGAGCGGGAGGGCCGGGGAGCAGTACTTC
NA	TRBJ1-5	NA	TRBV19	CASSMRGYSNQPQHF	TGTGCCAGTAGTATGCGAGGTTATAGCAATCAGCCCCAGCATTTT
few	TRBJ2-2	TRBD1	TRBV25-1	CASSPPRGQGANTGELFF	TGTGCCAGCAGCCCCCCTCGTGGACAGGGGGCGAACACCGGGGAGCTGTTTTTT
many	TRBJ1-4	NA	TRBV12-3/TRBV12-4	CASKESPNEKLFF	TGTGCCAGCAAGGAGAGCCCTAATGAAAAACTGTTTTTT
many	TRBJ1-5	TRBD1	TRBV29-1	CSVKTGGIDQPQHF	TGCAGCGTTAAGACAGGGGGCATCGATCAGCCCCAGCATTTT
many	TRBJ2-2	NA	TRBV7-2	CASSSAPQGANTGELFF	TGTGCCAGCAGCTCAGCGCCACAGGGTGCGAACACCGGGGAGCTGTTTTTT
NA	TRBJ2-3	TRBD2	TRBV3-1	CASSRAGLDTQYF	TGTGCCAGCAGCCGAGCGGGGCTAGATACGCAGTATTTT
NA	TRBJ2-6	NA	TRBV28	CASKRPGANVLTF	TGTGCCAGCAAAAGGCCCGGGGCCAACGTCCTGACTTTC
many	TRBJ1-5	TRBD1	TRBV20-1	CSATGQGIGNQPQHF	TGCAGTGCTACAGGACAGGGGATAGGGAATCAGCCCCAGCATTTT
NA	TRBJ2-1	NA	TRBV20-1	CSARAREGAIWVNEQFF	TGCAGTGCTAGAGCTCGGGAGGGGGCGATTTGGGTCAATGAGCAGTTCTTC
NA	TRBJ2-1	NA	TRBV3-1	CASRGARGNEQFF	TGTGCCAGCAGAGGGGCCCGGGGCAATGAGCAGTTCTTC
few	TRBJ1-1	NA	TRBV7-2	CASRTAGSAATEAFF	TGTGCCAGCAGAACGGCAGGGAGTGCGGCCACTGAAGCTTTCTTT
NA	TRBJ2-7	TRBD2	TRBV6-2/TRBV6-3	CASRTSGTTYEQYF	TGTGCCAGCAGGACTAGCGGGACGACCTACGAGCAGTACTTC
NA	TRBJ2-2	TRBD2	TRBV7-6	CASSLSRDSGTKGGELFF	TGTGCCAGCAGCTTAAGTCGAGACAGCGGGACGAAGGGCGGGGAGCTGTTTTTT
few	TRBJ1-3	NA	TRBV20-1	CSARGTPSSGNTIYF	TGCAGTGCTAGGGGCACTCCCAGCTCTGGAAACACCATATATTTT
NA	TRBJ2-3	TRBD1	TRBV7-9	CASSLGTGDAADTQYF	TGTGCCAGCAGCTTAGGGACAGGGGATGCGGCAGATACGCAGTATTTT
many	TRBJ2-3	NA	TRBV6-1	CASSRARRGDAQYF	TGTGCCAGCAGTCGAGCCCGGCGGGGAGATGCGCAGTATTTT
NA	TRBJ2-4	NA	TRBV5-6	CASSNPLTPTTGVKNIQYF	TGTGCCAGCAGCAACCCTTTAACTCCAACCACCGGGGTCAAAAACATTCAGTACTTC
NA	TRBJ1-2	TRBD1	TRBV28	CASSEETGGAWYGYTF	TGTGCCAGCAGTGAGGAGACAGGGGGCGCGTGGTATGGCTACACCTTC
many	TRBJ2-1	NA	TRBV11-2	CASSFMGYLEQFF	TGTGCCAGCAGCTTTATGGGCTATCTTGAGCAGTTCTTC
few	TRBJ2-5	TRBD2	TRBV6-5	CASSYSGTSGGETQYF	TGTGCCAGCAGTTACTCTGGGACTAGCGGGGGTGAGACCCAGTACTTC
NA	TRBJ2-2	NA	TRBV2	CASRSGDKGELFF	TGTGCCAGCAGGTCAGGGGATAAGGGGGAGCTGTTTTTT
NA	TRBJ2-4	NA	TRBV4-1	CASSLGPLAQRYRTKNIQYF	TGCGCCAGCAGCCTCGGTCCGCTGGCGCAGAGATACAGGACCAAAAACATTCAGTACTTC
NA	TRBJ2-1	NA	TRBV24-1	CATSDPSVDEQFF	TGTGCCACCAGTGACCCTAGCGTCGATGAGCAGTTCTTC
NA	TRBJ1-5	NA	TRBV4-3	CASSQGIRDQPQHF	TGCGCCAGCAGCCAAGGGATTAGGGACCAGCCCCAGCATTTT
NA	TRBJ2-4	NA	TRBV15	CATSRDIGIQYF	TGTGCCACCAGCAGAGATATTGGCATTCAGTACTTC
few	TRBJ2-1	NA	TRBV2	CASRRDGLSYNEQFF	TGTGCCAGCAGGAGGGACGGCCTCTCCTACAATGAGCAGTTCTTC
NA	TRBJ2-1	TRBD2	TRBV19	CASSRPAGVNNEQFF	TGTGCCAGTAGTAGGCCAGCGGGAGTCAACAATGAGCAGTTCTTC
NA	TRBJ2-5	NA	TRBV18	CASSPGRTQETQYF	TGTGCCAGCTCACCAGGGCGGACACAAGAGACCCAGTACTTC
few	TRBJ1-5	TRBD1	TRBV2	CASSQGATPQHF	TGTGCCAGCAGTCAGGGGGCGACGCCCCAGCATTTT
few	TRBJ2-2	TRBD1	TRBV11-2	CASSLGWGQQNTGELFF	TGTGCCAGCAGCTTAGGTTGGGGACAGCAAAACACCGGGGAGCTGTTTTTT
NA	TRBJ2-1	TRBD2	TRBV12-3/TRBV12-4	CASSVLAVKFF	TGTGCCAGCAGCGTCCTAGCGGTGAAGTTCTTC